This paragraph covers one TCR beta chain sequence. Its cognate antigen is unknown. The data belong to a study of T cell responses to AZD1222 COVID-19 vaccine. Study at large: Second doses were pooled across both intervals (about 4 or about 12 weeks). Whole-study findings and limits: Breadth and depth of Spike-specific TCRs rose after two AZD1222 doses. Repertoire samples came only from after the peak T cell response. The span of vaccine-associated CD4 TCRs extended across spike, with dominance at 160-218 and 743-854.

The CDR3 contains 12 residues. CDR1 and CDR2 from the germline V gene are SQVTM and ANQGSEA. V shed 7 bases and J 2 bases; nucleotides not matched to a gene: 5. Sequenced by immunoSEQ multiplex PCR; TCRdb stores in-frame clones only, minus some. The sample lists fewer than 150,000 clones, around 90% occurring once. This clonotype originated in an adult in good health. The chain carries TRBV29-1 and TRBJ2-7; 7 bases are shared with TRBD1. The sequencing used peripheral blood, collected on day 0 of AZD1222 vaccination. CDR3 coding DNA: TGCAGCGCTGTGACAGGGCCCTACGAGCAGTACTTC. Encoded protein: CSAVTGPYEQYF.